This TCR beta chain was recovered during a study of blood T cell repertoires in COVID-19. Whole-study context: Samples came from the United States, Italy and Spain, spanning acute and convalescent COVID-19. T cells, B-cell-depleted T cells, or PBMCs supplied cDNA or gDNA.

Authors' data handling: Reference gene primer amplification gave nucleated cell count estimates. Measured with immunoSEQ multiplex PCR; TCRdb has only the in-frame clones, and not every one. D and trimming were read from the DNA, whereas the V and J calls and clone size are those reported in that table. In the table there are roughly 250,000 clones, 70% to 85% of which are singletons. J gave up 5 bases and V 1 base, and 3 bases lay outside the gene matches. CDR3 length equals 14 residues. Per the germline V gene, CDR1 is SGHAT and CDR2 is FQNNGV. This TCR derives from a woman in her forties with active or convalescent COVID-19. Sequenced material: peripheral blood. The rearrangement uses TRBV11-2 and TRBJ1-2; 8 bases fit TRBD1. CDR3 loop: CASSLVGQDYGYTF. The CDR3 nucleotides are TGTGCCAGCAGCTTAGTGGGACAGGATTATGGCTACACCTTC.